This T cell receptor beta chain was identified in a study of T cell repertoires in cytomegalovirus infection. Study context: Recently identified HLA-C-restricted and well-studied HLA-B-restricted CMV epitopes were used.

Remarks on this clonotype: Its antigen is still unknown.

TCRdb passed the reads through MiXCR, listing each CDR3 protein once. The sample comprises just under 500,000 distinct CDR3 sequences, roughly 34% of which are singletons, and roughly 16% rests with the top ten. This CDR3 comprises 17 residues. Germline V lookup: CDR1 SGHTA, CDR2 FQGNSA. V was cut by 0 bases and J by 6 bases, with 20 bases left in between. The chain is built from TRBV7-2 and TRBJ1-2, with D possibly TRBD1 on 5 matching bases. The material was cultured PBMCs, obtained from culture after CMV antigen stimulation. The source of this sequence is a human donor in good health (CMV status not recorded). Some clones in this sample may be carry-over from other donors' samples. In DNA, the CDR3 is TGTGCCAGCAGCTTAGCGGGTCAGGGTTACAGGAAGGATGGCTACACCTTC. Translation gives CASSLAGQGYRKDGYTF.